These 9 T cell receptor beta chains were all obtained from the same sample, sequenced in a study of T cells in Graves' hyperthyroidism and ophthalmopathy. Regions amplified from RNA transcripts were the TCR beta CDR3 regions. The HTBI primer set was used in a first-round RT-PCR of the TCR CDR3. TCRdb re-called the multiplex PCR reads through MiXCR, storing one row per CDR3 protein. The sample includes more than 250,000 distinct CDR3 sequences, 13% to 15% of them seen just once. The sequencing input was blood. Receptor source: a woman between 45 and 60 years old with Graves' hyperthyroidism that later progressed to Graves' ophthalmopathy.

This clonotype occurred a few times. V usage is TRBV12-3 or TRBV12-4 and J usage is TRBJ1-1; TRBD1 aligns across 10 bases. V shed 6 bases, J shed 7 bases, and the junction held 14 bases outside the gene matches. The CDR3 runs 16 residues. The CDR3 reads CASRRTGTGVLVEAFF. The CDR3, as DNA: TGTGCCAGCAGACGGACCGGGACAGGGGTATTGGTTGAAGCTTTCTTT.

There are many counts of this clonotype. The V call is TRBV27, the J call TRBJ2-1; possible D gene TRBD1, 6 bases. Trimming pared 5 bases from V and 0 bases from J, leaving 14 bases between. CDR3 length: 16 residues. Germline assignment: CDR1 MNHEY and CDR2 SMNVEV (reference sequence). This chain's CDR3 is CASSPDRYSSYNEQFF. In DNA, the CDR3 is TGTGCCAGCAGTCCAGACAGGTACAGCTCCTACAATGAGCAGTTCTTC.

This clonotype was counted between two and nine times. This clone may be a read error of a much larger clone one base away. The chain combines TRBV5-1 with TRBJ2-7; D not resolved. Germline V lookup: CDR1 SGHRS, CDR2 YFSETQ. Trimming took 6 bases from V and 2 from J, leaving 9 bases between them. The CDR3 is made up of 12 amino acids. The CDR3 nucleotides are TGCGCCAGCAATGAAACCACCTACGAGCAGTACTTC. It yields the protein CASNETTYEQYF.

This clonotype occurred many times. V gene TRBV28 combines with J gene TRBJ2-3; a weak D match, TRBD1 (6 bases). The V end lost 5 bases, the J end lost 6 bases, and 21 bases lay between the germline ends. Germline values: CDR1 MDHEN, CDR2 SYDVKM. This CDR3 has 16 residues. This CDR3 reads CASSPVFGPRGDTQYF. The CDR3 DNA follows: TGTGCCAGCAGTCCGGTGTTTGGCCCGAGGGGGGATACGCAGTATTTT.

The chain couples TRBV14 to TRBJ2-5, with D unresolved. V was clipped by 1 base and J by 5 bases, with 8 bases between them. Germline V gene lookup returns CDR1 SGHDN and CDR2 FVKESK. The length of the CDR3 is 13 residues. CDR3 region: CASSQALRETQYF. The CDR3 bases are TGTGCCAGCAGCCAAGCCCTCCGGGAGACCCAGTACTTC.

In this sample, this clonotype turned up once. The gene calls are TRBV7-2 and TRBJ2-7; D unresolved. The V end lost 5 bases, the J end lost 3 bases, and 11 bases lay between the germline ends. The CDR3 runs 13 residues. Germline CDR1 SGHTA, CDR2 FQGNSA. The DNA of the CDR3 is TGTGCCAGCAGCCGCGGCCCGGACTACGAGCAGTACTTC. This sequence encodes CASSRGPDYEQYF.

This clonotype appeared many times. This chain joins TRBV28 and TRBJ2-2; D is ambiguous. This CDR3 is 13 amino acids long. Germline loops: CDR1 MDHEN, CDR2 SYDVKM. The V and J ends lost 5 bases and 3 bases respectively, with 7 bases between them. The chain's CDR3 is CASSPGYTGELFF. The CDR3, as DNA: TGTGCCAGCAGTCCAGGATACACCGGGGAGCTGTTTTTT.

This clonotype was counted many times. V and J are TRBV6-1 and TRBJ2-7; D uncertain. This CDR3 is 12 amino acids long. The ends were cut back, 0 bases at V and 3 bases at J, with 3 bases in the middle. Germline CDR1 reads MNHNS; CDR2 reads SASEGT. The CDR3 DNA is TGTGCCAGCAGTGAAGCCAGCTACGAGCAGTACTTC. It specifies CASSEASYEQYF.

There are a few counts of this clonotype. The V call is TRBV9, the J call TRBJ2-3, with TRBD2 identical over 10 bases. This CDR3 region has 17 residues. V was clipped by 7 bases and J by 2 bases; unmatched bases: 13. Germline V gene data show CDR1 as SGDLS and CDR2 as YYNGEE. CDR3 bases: TGTGCCAGCCTTTCCGGGAGTAGCGGGAGGACCACAGATACGCAGTATTTT. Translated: CASLSGSSGRTTDTQYF.